These 29 T cell receptor beta chains were all obtained from the same sample, sequenced in a study of early T cells in non-severe SARS-CoV-2 infection. TCRdb called the 5' RACE reads again in MiXCR, with one record for every CDR3 protein. The repertoire holds tens of thousands of distinct CDR3 sequences, with more than 9.5% as singletons. The sequenced sample was whole blood. Receptors were obtained from an adult who was a healthcare worker with PCR-confirmed SARS-CoV-2 infection or an uninfected control (not recorded which).

In this sample, this clonotype turned up many times. V and J are TRBV28 and TRBJ2-7; unclear D gene. In germline, CDR1 is MDHEN, CDR2 SYDVKM. This CDR3 is built from 11 residues. The germline V and J ends were trimmed by 5 bases and 2 bases, with 4 bases remaining between them. CDR3: CASSHAYEQYF. DNA for the CDR3: TGTGCCAGCAGTCATGCCTACGAGCAGTACTTC.

Worth noting for this clonotype: The conserved final phenylalanine or tryptophan is absent from the CDR3, which likely points to a read error. This chain joins TRBV6-6 and TRBJ2-3; D is unresolved. The CDR3 covers 14 residues. CDR1 MNHNY and CDR2 SVGAGI come from the germline V gene (reference sequence). Deletions cut 7 bases from V and 0 bases from J, with 11 bases between. The DNA for the CDR3 is TGTGCCAGCAAGGTGTCGGGCAGCACAGATACGCAGTATTCT. Translated, it gives CASKVSGSTDTQYS.

This chain joins TRBV20-1 and TRBJ2-5; D might be TRBD2 (6 bases). Germline loops: CDR1 DFQATT, CDR2 SNEGSKA (reference sequence). The germline V and J ends were trimmed by 0 bases and 2 bases, with 10 bases remaining between them. The CDR3 has 14 residues. This CDR3 is CSAREDSGQETQYF. The CDR3 bases are TGCAGTGCTAGAGAGGATAGCGGACAAGAGACCCAGTACTTC.

This clonotype came up many times. The V call is TRBV27, the J call TRBJ1-5; D unclear. Germline V lookup: CDR1 MNHEY, CDR2 SMNVEV (reference sequence). V gave up 5 bases and J gave up 4 bases, with 9 bases separating them. This CDR3 is 13 amino acids long. The CDR3 nucleotides are TGTGCCAGCAGTAAAACCGGGAATCAGCCCCAGCATTTT. Its translation: CASSKTGNQPQHF.

J is TRBJ2-2 and V is TRBV2, with a tentative D call TRBD2 (6 bases). Trimming stripped 8 bases from V and 1 base from J, with 14 bases between. CDR1 and CDR2 from the germline V gene are SNHLY and FYNNEI. The CDR3 sequence is 15 residues long. The CDR3 loop is CASYGGPRNTGELFF. The CDR3 region has the DNA TGTGCCAGCTACGGGGGACCAAGGAACACCGGGGAGCTGTTTTTT.

This clonotype was detected ten times or more. This chain connects TRBV6-2 or TRBV6-3 to TRBJ2-1; D gene ambiguous. The CDR3 runs to 12 residues. Germline V gene sequence: CDR1 MNHEY, CDR2 SVGEGT. The V end lost 6 bases, the J end lost 5 bases, and 8 bases lay between the germline ends. Here the CDR3 DNA reads TGTGCCAGCAGCTCCAATAACAATGAGCAGTTCTTC. This codes for CASSSNNNEQFF.

This clonotype was seen at least ten times. The gene calls are TRBV30 and TRBJ2-5; 11 bases map to TRBD2. Trimming removed 0 bases from V and 2 bases from J; junction bases left unmatched: 2. Germline V gene lookup returns CDR1 GTSNPN and CDR2 SVGIG (reference sequence). The CDR3 contains 15 residues. CDR3 nucleotides: TGTGCCTGGAGTGTCGGGACTAGCGGTCAAGAGACCCAGTACTTC. The encoded protein is CAWSVGTSGQETQYF.

The sample holds many counts of this clonotype. The chain couples TRBV11-3 to TRBJ2-3; 7 bases map to TRBD2. Trimming removed 6 bases from V and 5 bases from J; junction bases left unmatched: 8. The CDR3 loop spans 14 amino acids. From germline, CDR1 is SGHNT and CDR2 YENEEA. The CDR3 region is CASSGGGSKDTQYF. CDR3 DNA sequence: TGTGCCAGCAGTGGCGGGGGTTCTAAAGATACGCAGTATTTT.

This clonotype was picked up many times. The rearrangement uses TRBV7-9 and TRBJ2-7; 8 positions match TRBD1. This CDR3 is built from 13 residues. Germline V gene sequence: CDR1 SEHNR, CDR2 FQNEAQ (reference sequence). Germline trimming cut 4 bases from V and 12 bases from J; bases unmatched to any gene: 11. CDR3 sequence: CASSSRTGSAPYF. The CDR3 region has the DNA TGTGCCAGCAGCTCTAGGACAGGGAGCGCCCCGTACTTC.

Only a few counts were recorded for this clonotype. V gene TRBV4-2 combines with J gene TRBJ1-1; a weak D match, TRBD1 (6 bases). CDR1 LGHNA and CDR2 YNFKEQ come from the germline V gene. The CDR3 is made up of 15 amino acids. The V gene lost 4 bases and the J gene lost 5 bases, with 17 bases spanning the gap. For the CDR3, the DNA is TGTGCCAGCAGCCGTCTTTCGGGGGGCGGGACTGAAGCTTTCTTT. Translated, it gives CASSRLSGGGTEAFF.

The sample holds many counts of this clonotype. The chain carries TRBV13 and TRBJ1-1; 7 bases agree with TRBD1. CDR3 size: 15 residues. V trimming: 5 bases; J trimming: 2 bases; junction bases outside the gene matches: 8. The germline CDR1 and CDR2 sequences are PRHDT and FYEKMQ (reference sequence). CDR3 nucleotide sequence: TGTGCCAGCAGCGACGAGGGACAGCAAAACACTGAAGCTTTCTTT. Residues: CASSDEGQQNTEAFF.

This clonotype was detected ten times or more. Because the CDR3 is missing its conserved closing phenylalanine or tryptophan, this is likely a read error. The limits of the CDR3 on the DNA are not certain, so only TCRdb's listed CDR3 is given. This chain connects TRBV6-2 or TRBV6-3 to TRBJ2-1; TRBD2 is the table's D call and was not checked against the DNA. The CDR3 is 11 residues long, counting both termini. In germline, CDR1 is MNHEY, CDR2 SVGEGT. The chain's CDR3 is CASSLLAGGCI.

This clonotype has just a few counts. The J gene is TRBJ2-3, the V gene TRBV29-1, with TRBD2 as a possible D gene (5 bases). The CDR3 extends over 13 amino acids. V gave up 2 bases and J gave up 5 bases, with 11 bases separating them. Germline V gene lookup returns CDR1 SQVTM and CDR2 ANQGSEA. CDR3 loop: CSVENPGGDTQYF. CDR3 sequence (DNA): TGCAGCGTTGAAAACCCCGGAGGAGATACGCAGTATTTT.

The V call is TRBV29-1, the J call TRBJ2-6; D is ambiguous. Germline CDR1 is SQVTM and CDR2 is ANQGSEA. CDR3 length: 13 residues. The V and J ends lost 7 bases and 0 bases respectively, with 7 bases between them. DNA of the CDR3: TGCAGCGCTTTGAACTCTGGGGCCAACGTCCTGACTTTC. This codes for CSALNSGANVLTF.

The chain links TRBV20-1 to TRBJ2-7; weak D call: TRBD1 (6 bases). Trimming shortened V by 7 bases and J by 3 bases, and 13 bases separated the two germline ends. The CDR3 consists of 12 residues. Per the germline V gene, CDR1 is DFQATT and CDR2 is SNEGSKA (reference sequence). The chain's CDR3 is CSGGQDIYEQYF. The CDR3 DNA reads as TGCAGTGGGGGGCAGGACATCTACGAGCAGTACTTC.

CDR3 amino acids: CATSELGQGARNEQFF. In DNA form, the CDR3 reads TGTGCCACCAGTGAGTTAGGACAGGGGGCCAGGAATGAGCAGTTCTTC. The gene calls are TRBV24-1 and TRBJ2-1, with 11 bases matching TRBD1. Germline V gives CDR1 KGHDR, CDR2 SFDVKD. With V trimmed by 4 bases and J by 7 bases, 8 bases remained unmatched. The CDR3 consists of 16 residues.

This clonotype was recorded many times. The gene calls are TRBV28 and TRBJ2-7, with TRBD1 matching over 8 bases. The CDR3 runs to 14 residues. CDR1 and CDR2 (germline): MDHEN, SYDVKM. V shed 10 bases, J shed 5 bases, and the junction held 13 bases outside the gene matches. The CDR3 DNA follows: TGTGCCACTTCGCCCGGGACAGGCATGAACGAGCAGTACTTC. This sequence encodes CATSPGTGMNEQYF.

Of note for this clonotype: The junction departs from the called germline gene at one end, perhaps through a read error. This chain links TRBV20-1 with TRBJ2-3, with 9 bases aligning to TRBD2. The CDR3 is made up of 17 amino acids. Germline lookup yields CDR1 DFQATT and CDR2 SNEGSKA (reference sequence). The chain's CDR3 is CSAQVISGRGLTDMQYF. The CDR3 nucleotides read TGCAGTGCTCAAGTAATTAGCGGGAGAGGGTTAACAGATATGCAGTATTTT.

The chain is built from TRBV4-3 and TRBJ2-7; 7 bases are shared with TRBD1. V gave up 0 bases and J gave up 4 bases; unmatched junction bases: 0. Germline loops: CDR1 LGHNA, CDR2 YSLEER. This CDR3 is built from 13 residues. CDR3 sequence reads: CASSQDRGYEQYF. As DNA, the CDR3 is TGCGCCAGCAGCCAAGACAGGGGGTACGAGCAGTACTTC.

The V gene is TRBV25-1, the J gene TRBJ2-7; a weak D match, TRBD2 (6 bases). Between the trimmed V and J ends, which lost 9 bases and 6 bases, there was a span of 24 bases. Germline values: CDR1 MGHDK, CDR2 SYGVNS. The CDR3 extends over 15 amino acids. The CDR3 is CASPPEGGLASEQYF. CDR3 coding DNA: TGTGCCAGTCCCCCGGAGGGCGGATTAGCGTCCGAGCAGTACTTC.

This clonotype has only a few counts. The chain is built from TRBV29-1 and TRBJ1-2; D gene uncertain. CDR1 is SQVTM and CDR2 is ANQGSEA in the germline V gene. This CDR3 has 9 amino acids. The germline V and J ends were trimmed by 3 bases and 7 bases, with 3 bases remaining between them. This chain's CDR3 is CSVDSGYTF. In nucleotides, the CDR3 is TGCAGCGTTGACTCTGGCTACACCTTC.

Turning to this clonotype: The germline gene is not matched at one end of the junction; a read error may be the cause. This chain links TRBV7-9 with TRBJ2-7; 9 positions match TRBD2. CDR1 and CDR2 from the germline V gene are SEHNR and FQNEAQ (reference sequence). This CDR3 contains 15 residues. The CDR3 region is CASSLAAGGRYEQYF. CDR3 nucleotide sequence: TGTGCCAGCAGCCTAGCCGCGGGGGGGCGATACGAGCAGTACTTC.

This clonotype was seen once. The chain uses TRBV10-3 and TRBJ2-1; D tentatively reads TRBD1 or TRBD2 (5 bases each). This CDR3 comprises 15 residues. Per the germline V gene, CDR1 is ENHRY and CDR2 is SYGVKD. The ends were cut back, 10 bases at V and 5 bases at J, with 21 bases in the middle. The chain's CDR3 is CATDTGTGANNEQFF. DNA of the CDR3: TGTGCCACCGACACCGGAACCGGGGCGAACAATGAGCAGTTCTTC.

This clonotype was seen a handful of times. The CDR3, as DNA: TGCAGCGTTGAAGATTTGAGGAGGGCGAACGGGGAGCTGTTTTTT. Translated: CSVEDLRRANGELFF. This chain links TRBV29-1 with TRBJ2-2; a possible D gene is TRBD2 (6 bases). Trimming took off 0 bases at V and 7 bases at J, with 15 bases between the two ends. There are 15 residues in the CDR3. Per germline, CDR1 SQVTM and CDR2 ANQGSEA.

CDR3 loop: CATSSAGISYNSPLHF. The CDR3 nucleotides read TGTGCCACCAGCAGCGCAGGGATCTCCTATAATTCACCCCTCCACTTT. The gene calls are TRBV15 and TRBJ1-6; perhaps TRBD1 as D (5 bases). Germline CDR1 and CDR2: LNHNV and YYDKDF (reference sequence). The V and J ends lost 3 bases and 0 bases respectively, with 9 bases between them. The CDR3 consists of 16 residues.

This clonotype came up many times. The CDR3 reads CASSQDPRRAGARNTEAFF. In nucleotides, the CDR3 is TGTGCCAGCAGCCAAGATCCTCGCAGGGCAGGGGCCCGGAACACTGAAGCTTTCTTT. The rearrangement links TRBV3-1 to TRBJ1-1, with D perhaps TRBD1 (6 bases). Germline V lookup: CDR1 LGHDT, CDR2 YNNKEL (reference sequence). The CDR3 runs 19 residues. V was shortened by 0 bases and J by 1 base, with 21 bases between the two germline ends.

The chain recombines TRBV29-1 with TRBJ2-7; no definite D call. This CDR3 has 14 amino acids. CDR1 and CDR2 from the germline V gene are SQVTM and ANQGSEA. V was cut by 8 bases and J by 2 bases, with 19 bases left in between. The CDR3 nucleotides read TGCAGCTTCATCTCCTTGCTCGCTCCCTACGAGCAGTACTTC. It translates to CSFISLLAPYEQYF.

This chain links TRBV27 with TRBJ1-3, with D perhaps TRBD1 (5 bases). The CDR3 runs to 14 residues. V lost 8 bases, J lost 2 bases, and 13 bases lay in between. CDR1 is MNHEY and CDR2 is SMNVEV in the germline V gene (reference sequence). The CDR3 loop reads CASRQAGTGNTIYF. Written as DNA, the CDR3 is TGTGCCAGCCGCCAGGCAGGGACTGGAAACACCATATATTTT.

V and J are TRBV5-1 and TRBJ2-5; 8 nucleotides match TRBD1. Trimming cost V 8 bases and J 0 bases; bases outside gene matches: 9. Germline V CDR1 and CDR2: SGHRS, YFSETQ. The CDR3 spans 15 residues. Here the CDR3 reads CASSRGRGYQETQYF. CDR3 coding DNA: TGCGCCAGTTCCAGGGGGCGGGGATACCAAGAGACCCAGTACTTC.